The source of this T cell receptor (beta chain) is a study of T cell responses to AZD1222 COVID-19 vaccine. Study-level information: Some second doses came at about 4 weeks and others at about 12 weeks; these were pooled.

A word on this clone: Its antigen is still unknown.

Study-wide results and limits: Clonal diversity was possibly underestimated; the donors were predominantly white British and more often female. Across the whole spike, CD4 TCRs peaked at regions 160-218 and 743-854. Only a handful of AZD1222 recipients, six or seven in all, had baseline seropositivity.

The CDR3 runs to 16 residues. The germline gives CDR1 SEHNR, CDR2 FQNEAQ (reference sequence). The trim removed 5 bases at V and 6 bases at J, leaving 11 bases unmatched. TCRdb keeps only in-frame clones here, not all; method: immunoSEQ multiplex PCR. The sample shows more than 100,000 clones, about 88% of them seen only once. The rearrangement joins TRBV7-9 to TRBJ2-2; 8 bases are shared with TRBD1. This specimen was peripheral blood, taken on day 0 of AZD1222 vaccination. This receptor was identified in an adult in good health. CDR3 sequence: CASSTPGQALAGELFF. CDR3 sequence (DNA): TGTGCCAGCAGCACGCCGGGACAGGCCCTGGCCGGGGAGCTGTTTTTT.